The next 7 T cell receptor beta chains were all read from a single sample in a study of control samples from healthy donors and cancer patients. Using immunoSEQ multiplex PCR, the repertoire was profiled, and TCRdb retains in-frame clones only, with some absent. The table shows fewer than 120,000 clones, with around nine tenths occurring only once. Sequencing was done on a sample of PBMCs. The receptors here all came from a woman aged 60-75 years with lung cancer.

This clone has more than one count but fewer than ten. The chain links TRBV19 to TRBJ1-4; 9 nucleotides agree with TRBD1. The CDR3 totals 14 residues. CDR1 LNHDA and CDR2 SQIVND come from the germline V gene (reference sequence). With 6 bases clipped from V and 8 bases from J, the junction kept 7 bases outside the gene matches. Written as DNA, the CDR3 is TGTGCCAGTAGGGCTAGGACAGGGGAGGAAAAACTGTTTTTT. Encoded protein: CASRARTGEEKLFF. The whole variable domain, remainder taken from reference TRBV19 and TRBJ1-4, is DGGITQSPKYLFRKEGQNVTLSCEQNLNHDAMYWYRQDPGQGLRLIYYSQIVNDFQKGDIAEGYSVSREKKESFPLTVTSAQKNPTAFYLCASRARTGEEKLFFGSGTQLSVL.

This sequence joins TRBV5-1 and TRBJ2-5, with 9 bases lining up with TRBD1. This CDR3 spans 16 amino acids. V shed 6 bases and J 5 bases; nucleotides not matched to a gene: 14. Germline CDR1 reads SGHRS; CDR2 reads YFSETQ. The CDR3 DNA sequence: TGCGCCAGCATGGCTTCGGGACAGGGTATCTGGGAGACCCAGTACTTC. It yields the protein CASMASGQGIWETQYF.

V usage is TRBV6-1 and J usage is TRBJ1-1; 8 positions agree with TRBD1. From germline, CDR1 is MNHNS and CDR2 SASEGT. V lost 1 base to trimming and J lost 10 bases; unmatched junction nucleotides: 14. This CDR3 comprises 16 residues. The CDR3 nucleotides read TGTGCCAGCAGTGAAGAAGTAATGTGGTATACAGGGGGAGCTTTCTTT. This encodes CASSEEVMWYTGGAFF.

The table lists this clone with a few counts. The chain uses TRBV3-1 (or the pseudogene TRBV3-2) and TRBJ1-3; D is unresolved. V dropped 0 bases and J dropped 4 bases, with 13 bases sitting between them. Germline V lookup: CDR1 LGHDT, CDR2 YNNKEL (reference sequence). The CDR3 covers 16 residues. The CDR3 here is CASSQDPPGVGNTIYF. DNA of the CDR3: TGTGCCAGCAGCCAAGACCCCCCCGGGGTCGGAAACACCATATATTTT.

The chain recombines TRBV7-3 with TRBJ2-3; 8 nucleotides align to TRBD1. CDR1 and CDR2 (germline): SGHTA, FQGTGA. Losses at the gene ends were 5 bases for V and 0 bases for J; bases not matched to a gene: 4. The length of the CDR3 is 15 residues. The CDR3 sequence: CASSDRQGSTDTQYF. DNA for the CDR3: TGTGCCAGCAGCGATAGACAGGGGAGCACAGATACGCAGTATTTT.

CDR3 in DNA: TGTGCCAGCAGCCTCCTCCCCTCAAATGAGCAGTTCTTC. Translation gives CASSLLPSNEQFF. The genes are TRBV11-3 and TRBJ2-1; no definite D call. The CDR3 is made up of 13 amino acids. Germline V gene data show CDR1 as SGHNT and CDR2 as YENEEA. The V and J ends lost 5 bases and 7 bases respectively, with 12 bases between them.

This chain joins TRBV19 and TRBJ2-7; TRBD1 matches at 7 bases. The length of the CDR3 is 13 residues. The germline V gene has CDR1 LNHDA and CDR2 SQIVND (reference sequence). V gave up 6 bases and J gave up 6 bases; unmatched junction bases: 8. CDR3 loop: CASSLEGTVEQYF. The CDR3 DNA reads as TGTGCCAGTAGCCTAGAAGGGACAGTCGAGCAGTACTTC.